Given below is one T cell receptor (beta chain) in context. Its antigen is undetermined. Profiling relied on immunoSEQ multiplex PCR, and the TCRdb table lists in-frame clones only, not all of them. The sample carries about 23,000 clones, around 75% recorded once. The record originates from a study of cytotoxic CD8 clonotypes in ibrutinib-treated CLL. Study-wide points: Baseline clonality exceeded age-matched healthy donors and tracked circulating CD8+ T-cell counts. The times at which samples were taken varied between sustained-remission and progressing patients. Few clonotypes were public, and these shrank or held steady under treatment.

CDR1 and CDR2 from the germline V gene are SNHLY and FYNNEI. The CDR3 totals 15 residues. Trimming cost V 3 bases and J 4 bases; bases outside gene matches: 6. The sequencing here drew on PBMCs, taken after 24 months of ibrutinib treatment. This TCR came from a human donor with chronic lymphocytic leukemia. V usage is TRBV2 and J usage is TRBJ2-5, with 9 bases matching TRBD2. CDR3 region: CASSDLGLAGETQYF. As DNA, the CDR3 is TGTGCCAGCAGTGACTTGGGACTAGCAGGAGAGACCCAGTACTTC.